This T cell receptor (beta chain) was sequenced during a study of blood T cell repertoires in COVID-19. Study-wide context: PBMCs, B-cell-depleted T cells, or T cells provided the cDNA or gDNA that made up the material.

In the authors' methods: Reference gene primer amplification gave nucleated cell count estimates. Clones were sequenced by immunoSEQ multiplex PCR, and TCRdb holds only the in-frame ones, with some missing. V and J calls and clone size are given by that table; D and trimming were obtained from the DNA. The sample lists 50,000 to 60,000 clones; around 85% were seen once. CDR3 size: 17 residues. Looked up from germline, CDR1 is SGHAT and CDR2 is FQNNGV. V was clipped by 5 bases and J by 5 bases; unmatched bases: 12. The specimen was peripheral blood. The V gene is TRBV11-2, the J gene TRBJ2-7; 13 bases agree with TRBD2. The source of this sequence is a human donor in a cohort sampled during active COVID-19. Here the CDR3 DNA reads TGTGCCAGCAGCAAGAGCGGCTCGGGACTAGCGGGGAACGAGCAGTACTTC. Residues: CASSKSGSGLAGNEQYF.